Below are 27 T cell receptor beta chains sequenced from a single sample in a study of neurological immune-mediated disorders. TCRdb redid the calling of the 5' RACE reads with MiXCR, one entry per CDR3 protein. The table shows about 62,000 distinct CDR3 sequences, with around 4.8% occurring only once. The material sequenced was PBMCs. These receptor sequences come from a woman in her 50s with multiple sclerosis.

This clonotype has a handful of counts. The gene calls are TRBV20-1 and TRBJ2-5, with D hard to call. Trimming shortened V by 5 bases and J by 2 bases, and 6 bases separated the two germline ends. Germline V gene lookup returns CDR1 DFQATT and CDR2 SNEGSKA (reference sequence). The CDR3 length is 11 residues. The CDR3 is CSALQQETQYF. In DNA, the CDR3 is TGCAGTGCTTTACAACAAGAGACCCAGTACTTC.

This clonotype was counted a few times. This sequence joins TRBV5-1 and TRBJ2-1; no firm D call. From germline, CDR1 is SGHRS and CDR2 YFSETQ. V was cut by 3 bases and J by 9 bases, with 13 bases left in between. The CDR3 contains 13 residues. The CDR3: CASSSRSYGEQFF. The CDR3, as DNA: TGCGCCAGCAGCTCGCGGAGTTACGGTGAGCAGTTCTTC.

This clonotype came up many times. The V gene is TRBV20-1, the J gene TRBJ1-1; the match to TRBD1 covers 11 bases. CDR3 length equals 14 residues. V dropped 8 bases and J dropped 4; count of bases not matched to a gene: 9. Germline V gives CDR1 DFQATT, CDR2 SNEGSKA (reference sequence). This CDR3 is CSTKSGTGGTEAFF. In DNA, the CDR3 is TGCAGTACAAAATCCGGGACAGGGGGCACTGAAGCTTTCTTT.

Ten or more counts support this clonotype. The chain carries TRBV27 and TRBJ1-1; D is undetermined. V lost 7 bases and J 4 bases, leaving 16 bases between the germline ends. This CDR3 is built from 14 residues. The germline gives CDR1 MNHEY, CDR2 SMNVEV (reference sequence). CDR3 protein: CASTSRWGSTEAFF. CDR3 in DNA: TGTGCCAGCACCTCGCGCTGGGGATCCACTGAAGCTTTCTTT.

This clonotype was picked up many times. In DNA form, the CDR3 reads TGCGCCAGCAGTCGAATGACAGGGGGTCAAGAGACCCAGTACTTC. It translates to CASSRMTGGQETQYF. The V gene is TRBV5-1, the J gene TRBJ2-5, with 9 bases fitting TRBD1. The CDR3 is 15 amino acids. The germline V gene encodes CDR1 SGHRS and CDR2 YFSETQ. The J segment lost 2 bases and the V segment lost 5 bases, leaving 7 bases of the junction unmatched.

This clonotype has at least ten counts. The genes are TRBV7-8 and TRBJ2-1; possible D gene TRBD2, 5 bases. The V end lost 8 bases, the J end lost 7 bases, and 15 bases lay between the germline ends. Germline V gene sequence: CDR1 SGHVS, CDR2 FQNEAQ. This CDR3 comprises 13 residues. Written as DNA, the CDR3 is TGTGCCAGCTTAACTAGGTTGTGGAATGAGCAGTTCTTC. Its translation: CASLTRLWNEQFF.

This clonotype was found many times. The chain employs TRBV29-1 and TRBJ2-2; possible D gene TRBD2, 5 bases. The ends were cut back, 3 bases at V and 8 bases at J, with 16 bases in the middle. The CDR3 runs to 14 residues. In germline, CDR1 is SQVTM, CDR2 ANQGSEA. The CDR3: CSVELQRLRGELFF. As DNA, the CDR3 is TGCAGCGTTGAGCTCCAGCGGCTAAGGGGGGAGCTGTTTTTT.

This clonotype was seen many times. The J gene is TRBJ2-2, the V gene TRBV5-1, with a possible D match to TRBD1 (7 bases). Germline V lookup: CDR1 SGHRS, CDR2 YFSETQ. CDR3 length: 16 residues. Between the trimmed V and J ends, which lost 1 base and 6 bases, there was a span of 16 bases. In DNA form, the CDR3 reads TGCGCCAGCAGCTTGTCGTTTGACAGGGAGGCCGGGGAGCTGTTTTTT. It encodes CASSLSFDREAGELFF.

In this sample, this clonotype turned up many times. V usage is TRBV5-1 and J usage is TRBJ2-7; 7 bases map to TRBD1. This CDR3 contains 14 residues. CDR1 is SGHRS, CDR2 YFSETQ, per germline. J lost 12 bases, V lost 4 bases, and 16 bases had no gene match. The CDR3 sequence is CASSATGAITNRYF. DNA for the CDR3: TGCGCCAGCAGCGCCACAGGGGCCATCACGAATCGGTACTTC.

Comment on this clonotype: Mismatch with germline at one junction end may stem from a read error. The CDR3 loop is CASSEDKGTVSTEAFF. In DNA form, the CDR3 reads TGTGCCAGCAGCGAAGACAAAGGAACAGTCAGTACTGAAGCTTTCTTT. The chain uses TRBV14 and TRBJ1-1; no firm D call. Germline V gives CDR1 SGHDN, CDR2 FVKESK. This CDR3 is built from 16 residues. The complete variable domain, with remaining parts taken from reference TRBV14 and TRBJ1-1, reads EAGVTQFPSHSVIEKGQTVTLRCDPISGHDNLYWYRRVMGKEIKFLLHFVKESKQDESGMPNNRFLAERTGGTYSTLKVQPAELEDSGVYFCASSEDKGTVSTEAFFGQGTRLTVV.

This clonotype was counted many times. The genes are TRBV12-3 or TRBV12-4 and TRBJ2-7; the match to TRBD2 covers 14 bases. CDR3 length: 14 residues. Trimming took 5 bases from V and 7 from J; bases not matched to a gene: 4. CDR3 DNA sequence: TGTGCCAGCAGTGGACTAGCGGGGGGCCTGGAGCAGTACTTC. Translation gives CASSGLAGGLEQYF.

This clonotype was seen a few times. The rearrangement joins TRBV19 to TRBJ1-1; a possible D gene is TRBD1 (5 bases). The CDR3 extends over 14 amino acids. Trimming stripped 3 bases from V and 6 bases from J, with 14 bases between. The germline CDR1 and CDR2 sequences are LNHDA and SQIVND (reference sequence). The CDR3 DNA sequence: TGTGCCAGTAGTATGTGGGGGGATCAACCTGAAGCTTTCTTT. Protein sequence: CASSMWGDQPEAFF.

Ten or more counts support this clonotype. The chain combines TRBV20-1 with TRBJ1-1; D is perhaps TRBD1 (6 bases). Trimming cost V 5 bases and J 9 bases, with 16 bases left between them. The CDR3 consists of 12 residues. The germline CDR1 and CDR2 sequences are DFQATT and SNEGSKA (reference sequence). CDR3 region: CSAYDRGQKAFF. The CDR3 DNA is TGCAGTGCTTATGACCGGGGACAAAAAGCTTTCTTT.

A note on this clonotype: One junction end disagrees with the germline gene, perhaps due to a read error. The chain uses TRBV20-1 and TRBJ1-6; weak D call: TRBD1 (6 bases). Germline lookup yields CDR1 DFQATT and CDR2 SNEGSKA (reference sequence). This CDR3 region has 14 residues. The DNA for the CDR3 is TGCAGTGCTAGAGCTCAAGGGGGGGCCTCACCCCTCAACTTT. It specifies CSARAQGGASPLNF.

This clonotype showed up just a few times. The rearrangement joins TRBV5-6 to TRBJ2-3; perhaps TRBD2 as D (5 bases). Germline CDR1 reads SGHDT; CDR2 reads YYEEEE. V was shortened by 0 bases and J by 3 bases, with 8 bases between the two germline ends. CDR3 length equals 14 residues. The CDR3 here is CASSLVGVTDTQYF. Written as DNA, the CDR3 is TGTGCCAGCAGCTTGGTCGGGGTGACAGATACGCAGTATTTT.

This clonotype was picked up a small number of times. The V call is TRBV5-8, the J call TRBJ2-5; 9 bases are a match to TRBD2. V lost 0 bases, J lost 5 bases, and 11 bases stayed unmatched. Per the germline V gene, CDR1 is SGHTS and CDR2 is YDEGEE. The CDR3 sequence is 17 residues long. CDR3 protein: CASSLARAGGSRETQYF. The CDR3 bases are TGTGCCAGCAGCTTGGCGCGAGCGGGGGGAAGTCGGGAGACCCAGTACTTC.

Only a few counts were recorded for this clonotype. One junction end disagrees with the germline gene, perhaps due to a read error. V usage is TRBV2 and J usage is TRBJ1-5; 7 nucleotides match TRBD1. The CDR3 is made up of 11 amino acids. The V gene's germline CDR1 is SNHLY and CDR2 FYNNEI. In nucleotides, the CDR3 is TGTGCCAGCGGGGACAGACAGCCCCAGAATTTT. Translation gives CASGDRQPQNF.

This clonotype was seen repeatedly, ten times or more. CDR3 in amino acids: CASSLDGGLGDEQYF. As DNA, the CDR3 is TGTGCCAGCAGCTTAGATGGGGGGCTTGGAGACGAGCAGTACTTC. V usage is TRBV7-6 and J usage is TRBJ2-7; D may correspond to TRBD1 or TRBD2 (6 bases each). Deletions cut 1 base from V and 5 bases from J, with 15 bases between. CDR3 length equals 15 residues. Germline lookup yields CDR1 SGHVS and CDR2 FNYEAQ.

This clonotype has at least ten counts. The gene calls are TRBV11-2 and TRBJ2-1; a weak D match, TRBD2 (6 bases). Looked up from germline, CDR1 is SGHAT and CDR2 is FQNNGV. The V end lost 5 bases, the J end lost 4 bases, and 21 bases lay between the germline ends. The CDR3 length is 17 residues. The CDR3 DNA is TGTGCCAGCAGCCCCCCTTCGATGGTAGCGGAGTACAATGAGCAGTTCTTC. This sequence encodes CASSPPSMVAEYNEQFF.

This clonotype was picked up many times. CDR3 coding DNA: TGTGCCATCAGTCCTGGACAGGGCCGACAGCCCCAGCATTTT. Its translation is CAISPGQGRQPQHF. The rearrangement links TRBV10-3 to TRBJ1-5, with 8 bases fitting TRBD1. The V segment lost 5 bases and the J segment 7 bases; nucleotides outside the gene matches: 7. This CDR3 contains 14 residues. Germline V gene sequence: CDR1 ENHRY, CDR2 SYGVKD.

This clonotype was seen repeatedly, ten times or more. Given a much more abundant clone one base away, this may be a read error. The CDR3 sequence is CASTQASAMMPQTF. The CDR3 DNA is TGTGCCAGCACACAGGCGTCGGCAATGATGCCACAAACCTTC. V gene TRBV12-3 or TRBV12-4 combines with J gene TRBJ1-2; D might be TRBD1 (5 bases). V lost 7 bases, J lost 14 bases, and 26 bases lay in between. The CDR3 is 14 residues long.

The table lists this clonotype with many counts. V usage is TRBV7-3 and J usage is TRBJ2-6, with 7 positions matching TRBD1. The germline gives CDR1 SGHTA, CDR2 FQGTGA. V shed 5 bases, J shed 2 bases, and the junction held 9 bases outside the gene matches. The CDR3 is made up of 17 amino acids. CDR3 in amino acids: CASSQTGVVTGANVLTF. Written as DNA, the CDR3 is TGTGCCAGCAGCCAAACAGGGGTGGTGACTGGGGCCAACGTCCTGACTTTC.

This clonotype showed up many times. The chain joins TRBV7-8 to TRBJ2-7, with 10 bases lining up with TRBD2. The J segment lost 1 base and the V segment lost 5 bases, leaving 5 bases of the junction unmatched. The CDR3 is 15 residues long. CDR1 is SGHVS, CDR2 FQNEAQ, per germline. This chain's CDR3 is CASSQGLALSYEQYV. The CDR3 DNA sequence: TGTGCCAGCAGCCAGGGACTAGCGTTATCCTACGAGCAGTACGTC.

The chain joins TRBV7-3 to TRBJ2-2; D gene ambiguous. The CDR3 spans 15 residues. The germline V and J ends were trimmed by 5 bases and 1 base, with 11 bases remaining between them. CDR1 and CDR2 from the germline V gene are SGHTA and FQGTGA. In nucleotides, the CDR3 is TGTGCCAGCAGCCAAACAAACAGGAACACCGGGGAGCTGTTTTTT. Protein: CASSQTNRNTGELFF. Full variable domain (missing parts from reference TRBV7-3 and TRBJ2-2): GAGVSQTPSNKVTEKGKYVELRCDPISGHTALYWYRQSLGQGPEFLIYFQGTGAADDSGLPNDRFFAVRPEGSVSTLKIQRTERGDSAVYLCASSQTNRNTGELFFGEGSRLTVL.

This clonotype appeared many times. The rearrangement links TRBV11-3 to TRBJ2-2; D gene uncertain. The CDR3 length is 13 residues. In germline, CDR1 is SGHNT, CDR2 YENEEA. Trimming cost V 1 base and J 4 bases, with 4 bases left between them. The CDR3 protein is CASSLARTGELFF. DNA for the CDR3: TGTGCCAGCAGCTTAGCACGCACCGGGGAGCTGTTTTTT.

This clonotype appeared many times. The chain joins TRBV10-3 to TRBJ1-5; 9 nucleotides match TRBD1. The junction had 3 bases not matched to a gene; V was cut back by 4 bases and J by 5 bases. The CDR3 runs to 14 residues. Germline loops: CDR1 ENHRY, CDR2 SYGVKD. CDR3 bases: TGTGCCATCAGTGGGGGACAGGGAGATCAGCCCCAGCATTTT. Translated: CAISGGQGDQPQHF.

This clonotype has at least ten counts. The chain uses TRBV5-1 and TRBJ2-2, with TRBD1 identical over 10 bases. The V gene's germline CDR1 is SGHRS and CDR2 YFSETQ. This CDR3 is 16 amino acids long. The ends lost 4 bases at V and 4 bases at J; junction bases unmatched: 7. The CDR3 DNA reads as TGCGCCAGCAGCCGACAAGGACAGGGGGTCACCGGGGAGCTGTTTTTT. It specifies CASSRQGQGVTGELFF. The full variable domain, with the rest looked up from reference TRBV5-1 and TRBJ2-2, is KAGVTQTPRYLIKTRGQQVTLSCSPISGHRSVSWYQQTPGQGLQFLFEYFSETQRNKGNFPGRFSGRQFSNSRSEMNVSTLELGDSALYLCASSRQGQGVTGELFFGEGSRLTVL.